This TCR beta chain originates from a study of blood T cell repertoires in COVID-19 (TCRdb year 2020). With regard to the full study: The collaborator samples originated in the United States, Italy and Spain and spanned the acute and convalescent phases of COVID-19. The material from the prospective study consisted of cDNA or gDNA derived from T cells, B-cell-depleted T cells, or PBMCs. The dataset comprised deeply sampled blood TCRbeta repertoires from subjects exposed to, actively infected with, or recovered from COVID-19. The repertoires were made available in a free public database intended to serve as a resource for research on the immune response to SARS-CoV-2. The samples were drawn from two sources: the first 160 participants of the ongoing ImmuneRACE study, and some 1,300 subjects contributed by 6 global collaborators. The sample metadata nearly always contained a de-identified subject ID, COVID-19 status, age in years and sex. Where available, HLA class I and class II types were taken from metadata supplied by the sample provider and were not determined by assay-based typing.

This clone was detected once. This clone's antigen is unknown. Per-base quality was not reported, and no clone a single base away is much larger than it. One collaborating source in Seattle enrolled patients during active infection and followed them longitudinally through the course of disease. Each collaborating institution followed its own protocols to collect whole blood in K2EDTA tubes. For TCRbeta analysis, collaborators shipped samples in one of three forms: frozen whole blood, isolated PBMCs, or DNA extracted from either of those sample types. General study outcomes and caveats: How much clinical and demographic metadata was included differed by source and by participant, and the metadata was provided uncurated.

TCRbeta CDR3 regions were amplified from genomic DNA using the immunoSEQ Assay, a bias-controlled multiplex PCR. For the original study's pipeline: The number of nucleated cells in each sample was estimated from the amplification of reference gene primers within the assay. Sequence reads were collapsed and filtered to measure the absolute abundance of every unique TCRbeta CDR3 rearrangement. For each sample, productive Simpson clonality was calculated by taking the square root of Simpson's diversity index across productive rearrangements. TCRdb mirrors the immuneACCESS table, restricted to in-frame sequences. Some clones are absent from its copies; in checked studies, under half trace to an unresolved V gene, and the reason for the others is unknown. D and trimming come from the DNA, and the V and J calls and clone size come from that table. The sample records 250,000 to 300,000 clones, about nine tenths of which are singletons. The ten biggest clones cover around 11% of the sample.

CDR3 length: 15 amino acids, cysteine to phenylalanine. The kept DNA is CDR3 alone, 45 bases in frame from the first base. Via the germline V gene, CDR1 is SGHDT and CDR2 YYEEEE. Trimming at the junction amounts to 5 bases on V and 4 bases on J, and the germline ends lie 18 bases apart. The V gene is TRBV5-6 and the J gene is TRBJ1-2, with TRBD1 perhaps the D gene, on 6 matching bases. The sequenced sample consisted of peripheral blood. This TCR derives from a woman in her twenties or thirties with COVID-19, enrolled during active disease. The nucleotide sequence is TGTGCCAGCAGGCAGACCGGGACAAACCCCTATGGCTACACCTTC. Translated, this gives CASRQTGTNPYGYTF.